These 27 T cell receptor beta chains were sequenced from one sample in a study of a mutant IDH1 vaccine in newly diagnosed glioma. No antigen has been assigned to these receptors. Sequencing was performed with immunoSEQ multiplex PCR; in TCRdb, only in-frame clones are kept and a portion is missing. Of under 55,000 clones listed, about 91% are singletons. Regarding time point: week 11, during vaccination. Vaccine doses each comprised 300 ug of mutant IDH1 20-mer peptide, with topical imiquimod. The sample consisted of PBMCs, taken from a glioma patient whose treatment included an IDH1 peptide vaccine. These receptors were taken from a middle-aged man with glioma.

The chain recombines TRBV11-2 with TRBJ1-5; TRBD1 is a possible D gene (5 bases). Between the trimmed V and J ends, which lost 1 base and 0 bases, there was a span of 13 bases. From germline, CDR1 is SGHAT and CDR2 FQNNGV. The CDR3 extends over 17 amino acids. The CDR3 DNA follows: TGTGCCAGCAGCTTAGTTGGCGGGGGATATAGCAATCAGCCCCAGCATTTT. Translating it yields CASSLVGGGYSNQPQHF. The whole variable domain, filled in from reference TRBV11-2 and TRBJ1-5, reads EAGVAQSPRYKIIEKRQSVAFWCNPISGHATLYWYQQILGQGPKLLIQFQNNGVVDDSQLPKDRFSAERLKGVDSTLKIQPAKLEDSAVYLCASSLVGGGYSNQPQHFGDGTRLSIL.

This clone was picked up one time. The rearrangement joins TRBV12-5 to TRBJ2-3; TRBD1 matches at 8 bases. Germline lookup yields CDR1 LGHNT and CDR2 FRNRAP. This CDR3 spans 17 amino acids. Trimming cost V 0 bases and J 3 bases; bases outside gene matches: 8. The chain's CDR3 is CASGLVPGQGLTDTQYF. The CDR3 region has the DNA TGTGCTAGTGGTTTGGTACCTGGACAGGGTTTAACAGATACGCAGTATTTT.

The sample holds one count of this clone. V is TRBV29-1 and J is TRBJ2-7, with 9 bases matching TRBD2. The V gene end was trimmed by 1 base and the J gene end by 2 bases; junction bases not matched to a gene: 21. There are 20 residues in the CDR3. In germline, CDR1 is SQVTM, CDR2 ANQGSEA. The CDR3 region has the DNA TGCAGCGTTGAAGGGGGGGCCGGGGTAGGGCTAGCGGGGTCCCCCTACGAGCAGTACTTC. Protein sequence: CSVEGGAGVGLAGSPYEQYF.

The V call is TRBV4-3, the J call TRBJ1-6, with D possibly being TRBD1 (6 bases). The CDR3 consists of 15 residues. Germline loops: CDR1 LGHNA, CDR2 YSLEER. Trimming removed 1 base from V and 10 bases from J, with 14 bases in between. The CDR3 DNA reads as TGCGCCAGCAGCCAAGCCTCGACAGGTTACTCACCCCTCCACTTT. Translated: CASSQASTGYSPLHF.

The V call is TRBV4-3, the J call TRBJ2-7, with 7 bases fitting TRBD1. Per germline, CDR1 LGHNA and CDR2 YSLEER. The CDR3 covers 15 residues. The V and J ends lost 1 base and 6 bases, in that order; junction bases with no gene match: 9. This CDR3 is CASSQGRDREGEQYF. CDR3 sequence (DNA): TGCGCCAGCAGCCAAGGCAGAGACAGGGAAGGCGAGCAGTACTTC.

The J gene is TRBJ2-3, the V gene TRBV9; D may be TRBD1 (6 bases). The length of the CDR3 is 15 residues. Germline V gene lookup returns CDR1 SGDLS and CDR2 YYNGEE. Trimming cost V 3 bases and J 5 bases, with 16 bases left between them. The CDR3 bases are TGTGCCAGCAGCGAGTGGACAGCGGACGGAGATACGCAGTATTTT. Its protein is CASSEWTADGDTQYF.

The chain couples TRBV5-6 to TRBJ2-5, with D perhaps matching TRBD1 (6 bases). The CDR3 has 15 amino acids. Germline V gene sequence: CDR1 SGHDT, CDR2 YYEEEE. V lost 4 bases to trimming and J lost 5 bases, with 18 bases between them. The CDR3 is CASSPRGHLQETQYF. As DNA, the CDR3 is TGTGCCAGCAGCCCTAGGGGACACCTTCAGGAGACCCAGTACTTC.

The chain is built from TRBV5-4 and TRBJ2-5; D not certain. Germline-derived CDR1 and CDR2 are SGHNT and YYREEE (reference sequence). V was pared by 0 bases and J by 2 bases, with 5 bases between. CDR3 size: 13 residues. For the CDR3, the DNA is TGTGCCAGCAGCTTGGTTGGACAAGAGACCCAGTACTTC. It codes for CASSLVGQETQYF.

This clone occurred once. The genes are TRBV11-2 and TRBJ1-2; 12 nucleotides line up with TRBD1. V lost 4 bases, J lost 8 bases, and 8 bases stayed unmatched. This CDR3 comprises 15 residues. In germline, CDR1 is SGHAT, CDR2 FQNNGV. CDR3 sequence: CASSYGTGGVWGYTF. The CDR3, as DNA: TGTGCCAGCAGCTACGGGACAGGGGGCGTGTGGGGCTACACCTTC.

The chain joins TRBV10-3 to TRBJ2-1; 12 bases are a match to TRBD1. V dropped 4 bases and J dropped 8; count of bases not matched to a gene: 9. The length of the CDR3 is 16 residues. Germline CDR1 reads ENHRY; CDR2 reads SYGVKD. The CDR3 protein is CAISGDRGRKADEQFF. The CDR3, as DNA: TGTGCCATCAGTGGGGACAGGGGGCGTAAGGCGGATGAGCAGTTCTTC.

J is TRBJ1-1 and V is TRBV7-6; the D gene is possibly TRBD1 (6 bases). Trimming removed 4 bases from V and 4 bases from J, with 22 bases in between. This CDR3 region has 17 residues. Germline V gene lookup returns CDR1 SGHVS and CDR2 FNYEAQ. The CDR3 DNA is TGTGCCAGCAGCTCCAAACCACAGGGCCAGTCTGGCACTGAAGCTTTCTTT. It encodes CASSSKPQGQSGTEAFF.

The genes are TRBV19 and TRBJ1-4; a possible D gene is TRBD1 (5 bases). Trimming took off 5 bases at V and 8 bases at J, with 24 bases between the two ends. CDR3 length: 17 residues. Per germline, CDR1 LNHDA and CDR2 SQIVND (reference sequence). The CDR3 DNA reads as TGTGCCAGTAGTCCCCTAGGAGCAAGCAGGGCGGAGGAAAAACTGTTTTTT. As protein: CASSPLGASRAEEKLFF.

The gene calls are TRBV4-3 and TRBJ1-2; no clear D gene. CDR1 and CDR2 from the germline V gene are LGHNA and YSLEER. The CDR3 has 15 amino acids. Between the trimmed V and J ends, which lost 1 base and 5 bases, there was a span of 14 bases. CDR3 region: CASSQARHGFYGYTF. In DNA, the CDR3 is TGCGCCAGCAGCCAAGCTAGACACGGATTTTATGGCTACACCTTC.

The V and J genes are TRBV27 and TRBJ2-3, with 9 bases matching TRBD2. Germline V CDR1 and CDR2: MNHEY, SMNVEV (reference sequence). This CDR3 spans 18 amino acids. With 3 bases clipped from V and 4 bases from J, the junction kept 14 bases outside the gene matches. This chain's CDR3 is CASSFTSPGLAGPDTQYF. Written as DNA, the CDR3 is TGTGCCAGCAGTTTCACCTCCCCGGGACTAGCAGGGCCAGATACGCAGTATTTT.

The J gene is TRBJ2-2, the V gene TRBV27; 9 bases match TRBD2. The CDR3 spans 16 residues. The V and J ends lost 3 bases and 6 bases, in that order; junction bases with no gene match: 8. In germline, CDR1 is MNHEY, CDR2 SMNVEV (reference sequence). CDR3 DNA sequence: TGTGCCAGCAGTTTTATCGCGGGAGGGGAAGCCGGGGAGCTGTTTTTT. This codes for CASSFIAGGEAGELFF.

This rearrangement joins TRBV27 to TRBJ2-7; D gene unclear. Trimming pared 3 bases from V and 5 bases from J, leaving 11 bases between. This CDR3 contains 13 residues. The germline gives CDR1 MNHEY, CDR2 SMNVEV (reference sequence). The chain's CDR3 is CASSFVASNEQYF. CDR3 sequence (DNA): TGTGCCAGCAGTTTCGTGGCTAGTAACGAGCAGTACTTC.

The gene calls are TRBV9 and TRBJ2-7; TRBD1 matches at 7 bases. Germline V gene lookup returns CDR1 SGDLS and CDR2 YYNGEE. V lost 3 bases and J lost 5; bases outside the gene matches: 8. The CDR3 length is 14 residues. The CDR3 is CASSATGLGNEQYF. For the CDR3, the DNA is TGTGCCAGCAGCGCGACAGGGCTCGGTAACGAGCAGTACTTC.

This CDR3 is CASRVGGFSNEQFF. The DNA of the CDR3 is TGTGCCAGCAGGGTAGGGGGGTTCTCCAATGAGCAGTTCTTC. The gene calls are TRBV2 and TRBJ2-1; D may be TRBD1 or TRBD2 (6 bases each). The CDR3 runs to 14 residues. In germline, CDR1 is SNHLY, CDR2 FYNNEI. Trimming took 6 bases from V and 6 from J, leaving 15 bases between them. The full variable domain, with the rest looked up from reference TRBV2 and TRBJ2-1, is EPEVTQTPSHQVTQMGQEVILRCVPISNHLYFYWYRQILGQKVEFLVSFYNNEISEKSEIFDDQFSVERPDGSNFTLKIRSTKLEDSAMYFCASRVGGFSNEQFFGPGTRLTVL.

The count of this clone is one. The V call is TRBV5-6, the J call TRBJ1-5, with 10 bases fitting TRBD1. This CDR3 contains 16 residues. Germline V gene lookup returns CDR1 SGHDT and CDR2 YYEEEE. V trimming: 4 bases; J trimming: 5 bases; junction bases outside the gene matches: 9. As DNA, the CDR3 is TGTGCCAGCAGCCGACGGGACAGGGGTGGGGATCAGCCCCAGCATTTT. It encodes CASSRRDRGGDQPQHF.

The gene calls are TRBV18 and TRBJ1-5, with 8 bases lining up with TRBD1. Germline V CDR1 and CDR2: KGHSH, LQKENI. This CDR3 region has 15 residues. V lost 6 bases to trimming and J lost 4 bases; unmatched junction nucleotides: 8. In DNA form, the CDR3 reads TGTGCCAGCTCCCCAGGGACAGGAGTTAATCAGCCCCAGCATTTT. Its translation is CASSPGTGVNQPQHF.

This chain connects TRBV5-1 to TRBJ2-2, with 9 bases aligning to TRBD2. Germline CDR1 reads SGHRS; CDR2 reads YFSETQ. V shed 4 bases and J 5 bases; nucleotides not matched to a gene: 12. The CDR3 contains 17 residues. The CDR3 region is CASSPGGSGGLTGELFF. Here the CDR3 DNA reads TGCGCCAGCAGCCCAGGGGGTAGCGGGGGCCTAACCGGGGAGCTGTTTTTT. The whole variable domain, remainder taken from reference TRBV5-1 and TRBJ2-2, is KAGVTQTPRYLIKTRGQQVTLSCSPISGHRSVSWYQQTPGQGLQFLFEYFSETQRNKGNFPGRFSGRQFSNSRSEMNVSTLELGDSALYLCASSPGGSGGLTGELFFGEGSRLTVL.

The chain employs TRBV19 and TRBJ1-1; D unresolved. Trimming shortened V by 5 bases and J by 4 bases, and 14 bases separated the two germline ends. CDR1 and CDR2 from the germline V gene are LNHDA and SQIVND (reference sequence). The CDR3 totals 14 residues. This CDR3 reads CASSAARTITEAFF. The CDR3 DNA reads TGTGCCAGTAGTGCCGCCAGGACGATCACTGAAGCTTTCTTT.

The chain recombines TRBV6-4 with TRBJ2-2, with no clear D. The CDR3 covers 14 residues. CDR1 is MRHNA, CDR2 SNTAGT, per germline. Trimming stripped 2 bases from V and 2 bases from J, with 6 bases between. Here the CDR3 reads CASSDGSNTGELFF. As DNA, the CDR3 is TGTGCCAGCAGTGACGGCAGTAACACCGGGGAGCTGTTTTTT.

The genes are TRBV19 and TRBJ1-5; D call uncertain. The V gene lost 0 bases and the J gene lost 3 bases, with 9 bases spanning the gap. The V gene's germline CDR1 is LNHDA and CDR2 SQIVND (reference sequence). The CDR3 spans 15 residues. The CDR3 nucleotides are TGTGCCAGTAGTATAGAGCCAGGAACCAATCAGCCCCAGCATTTT. Encoded protein: CASSIEPGTNQPQHF.

The rearrangement uses TRBV5-4 and TRBJ1-2; D possibly corresponds to TRBD1 (5 bases). The CDR3 sequence is 15 residues long. V was clipped by 2 bases and J by 8 bases, with 19 bases between them. In germline, CDR1 is SGHNT, CDR2 YYREEE (reference sequence). The CDR3 here is CASSFEGTPSRGYTF. CDR3 nucleotides: TGTGCCAGCAGCTTCGAGGGGACGCCTTCGAGGGGCTACACCTTC.

The rearrangement links TRBV15 to TRBJ2-7; 7 nucleotides agree with TRBD1. CDR1 and CDR2 (germline): LNHNV, YYDKDF (reference sequence). V shed 5 bases, J shed 9 bases, and the junction held 10 bases outside the gene matches. The CDR3 covers 13 residues. As DNA, the CDR3 is TGTGCCACCAGCGCCACGGCAGGGGGTGGGCAGTACTTC. It codes for CATSATAGGGQYF.

This clone occurred a few times. The rearrangement links TRBV5-5 to TRBJ2-7; 8 nucleotides match TRBD1. Unmatched junction bases numbered 3, after V lost 4 bases and J lost 0 bases. The CDR3 totals 14 residues. Germline loops: CDR1 SGHKS, CDR2 YYEKEE (reference sequence). Here the CDR3 DNA reads TGTGCCAGCAGCAAACAGGGGGGCTCCTACGAGCAGTACTTC. Protein product: CASSKQGGSYEQYF. Combining the CDR3 with reference TRBV5-5 and TRBJ2-7 gives the whole variable domain DAGVTQSPTHLIKTRGQQVTLRCSPISGHKSVSWYQQVLGQGPQFIFQYYEKEERGRGNFPDRFSARQFPNYSSELNVNALLLGDSALYLCASSKQGGSYEQYFGPGTRLTVT.